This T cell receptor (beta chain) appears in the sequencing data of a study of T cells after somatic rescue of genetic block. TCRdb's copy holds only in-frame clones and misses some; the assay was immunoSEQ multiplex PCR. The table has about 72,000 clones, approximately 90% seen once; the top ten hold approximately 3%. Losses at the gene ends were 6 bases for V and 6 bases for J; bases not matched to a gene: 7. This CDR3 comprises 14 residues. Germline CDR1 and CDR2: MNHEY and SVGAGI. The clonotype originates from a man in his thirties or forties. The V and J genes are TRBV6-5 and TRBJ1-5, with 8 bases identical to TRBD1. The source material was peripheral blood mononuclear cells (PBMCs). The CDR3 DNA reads TGTGCCAGCAGCTCCACAGGGGGAGGTCAGCCCCAGCATTTT. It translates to CASSSTGGGQPQHF.